This T cell receptor beta chain is drawn from a study of T cells in Graves' hyperthyroidism and ophthalmopathy. General study findings and limits: Blood held most thyroid clonotypes expanded above 0.001 frequency. Prediction of ophthalmopathy progression came a median roughly 7.1 months pre-onset.

V gave up 0 bases and J gave up 12 bases, with 9 bases separating them. There are 12 residues in the CDR3. Germline V gene sequence: CDR1 MNHEY, CDR2 SVGEGT. Uncontrolled infection, other autoimmune disease, pregnancy and lactation each barred patients from inclusion. This clonotype was counted a few times. What it binds is not known. The source material, RNA transcripts, was used to amplify TCR beta CDR3 regions. Primed by the HTBI set, a first-round RT-PCR was run on the TCR CDR3. TCRdb ran MiXCR on the multiplex PCR reads and lists one entry per CDR3 protein. In the table there are 500,000 to 600,000 distinct CDR3 sequences, roughly 46% of which are singletons.

Sample: peripheral blood or thyroid tissue (not recorded which). The sequence was obtained from an adult woman with Graves' disease, either hyperthyroidism or ophthalmopathy (not recorded which). The J gene is TRBJ1-5, the V gene TRBV6-2 or TRBV6-3; D remains ambiguous. CDR3 in DNA: TGTGCCAGCAGTTACTCTGGAGGACTCCAGCATTTT. It encodes CASSYSGGLQHF.